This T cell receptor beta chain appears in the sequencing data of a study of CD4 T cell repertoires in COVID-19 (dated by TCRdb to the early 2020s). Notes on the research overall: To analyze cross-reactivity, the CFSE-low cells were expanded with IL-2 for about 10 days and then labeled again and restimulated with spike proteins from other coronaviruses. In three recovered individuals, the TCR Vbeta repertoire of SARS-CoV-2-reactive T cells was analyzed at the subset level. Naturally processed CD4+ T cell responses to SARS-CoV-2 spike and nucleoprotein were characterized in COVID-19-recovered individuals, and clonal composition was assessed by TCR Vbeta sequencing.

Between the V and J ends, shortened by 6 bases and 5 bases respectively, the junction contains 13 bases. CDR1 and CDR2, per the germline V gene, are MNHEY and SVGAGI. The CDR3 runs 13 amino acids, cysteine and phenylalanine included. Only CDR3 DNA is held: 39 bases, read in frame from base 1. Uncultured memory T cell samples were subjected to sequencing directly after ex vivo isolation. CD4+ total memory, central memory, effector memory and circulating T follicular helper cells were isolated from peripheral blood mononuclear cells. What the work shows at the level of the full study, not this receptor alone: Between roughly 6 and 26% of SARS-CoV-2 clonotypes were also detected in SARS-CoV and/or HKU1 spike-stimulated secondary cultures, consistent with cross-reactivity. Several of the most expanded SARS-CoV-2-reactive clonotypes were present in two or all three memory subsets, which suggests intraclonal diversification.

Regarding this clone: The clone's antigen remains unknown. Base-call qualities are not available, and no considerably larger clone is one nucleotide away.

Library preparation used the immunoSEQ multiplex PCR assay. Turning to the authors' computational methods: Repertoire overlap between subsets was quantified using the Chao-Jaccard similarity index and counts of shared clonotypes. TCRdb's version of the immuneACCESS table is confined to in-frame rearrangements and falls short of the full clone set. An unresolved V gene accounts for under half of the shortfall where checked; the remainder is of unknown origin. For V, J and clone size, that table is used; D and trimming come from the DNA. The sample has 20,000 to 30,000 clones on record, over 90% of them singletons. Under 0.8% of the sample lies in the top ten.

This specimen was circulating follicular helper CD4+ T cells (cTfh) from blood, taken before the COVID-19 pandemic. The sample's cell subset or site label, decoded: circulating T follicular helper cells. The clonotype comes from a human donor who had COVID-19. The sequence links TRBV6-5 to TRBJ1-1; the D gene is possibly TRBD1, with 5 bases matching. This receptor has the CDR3 CASSRVLGTEAFF. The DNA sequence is TGTGCCAGCAGCAGGGTCTTGGGGACTGAAGCTTTCTTT.